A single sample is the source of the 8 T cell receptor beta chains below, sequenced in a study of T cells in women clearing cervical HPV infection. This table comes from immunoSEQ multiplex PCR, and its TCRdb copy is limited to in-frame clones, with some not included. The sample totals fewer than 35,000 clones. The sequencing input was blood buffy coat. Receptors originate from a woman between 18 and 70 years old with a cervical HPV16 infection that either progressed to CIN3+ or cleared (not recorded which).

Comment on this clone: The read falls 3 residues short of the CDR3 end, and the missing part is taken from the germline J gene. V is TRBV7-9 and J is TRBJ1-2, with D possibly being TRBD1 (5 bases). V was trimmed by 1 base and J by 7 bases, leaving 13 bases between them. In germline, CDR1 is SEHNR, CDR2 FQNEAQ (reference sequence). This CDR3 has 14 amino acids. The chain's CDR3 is CASSLVGRVPGYTF. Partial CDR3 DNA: TGTGCCAGCAGCTTAGTCGGCAGGGTCCCTGGC.

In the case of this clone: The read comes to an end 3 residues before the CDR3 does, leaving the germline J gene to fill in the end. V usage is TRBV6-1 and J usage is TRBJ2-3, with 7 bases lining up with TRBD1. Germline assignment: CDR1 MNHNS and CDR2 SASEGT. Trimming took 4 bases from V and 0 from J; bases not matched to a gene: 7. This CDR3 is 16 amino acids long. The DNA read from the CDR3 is TGTGCCAGCAGTGTTTTACGGGACAGTAGCACAGATACG. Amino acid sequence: CASSVLRDSSTDT. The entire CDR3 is CASSVLRDSSTDTQYF.

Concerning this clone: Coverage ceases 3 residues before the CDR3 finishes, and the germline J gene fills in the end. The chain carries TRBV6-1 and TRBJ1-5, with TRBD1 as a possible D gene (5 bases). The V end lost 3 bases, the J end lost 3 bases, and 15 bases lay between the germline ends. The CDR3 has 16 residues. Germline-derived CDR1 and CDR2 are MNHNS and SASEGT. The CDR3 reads CASSEDRRQINQPQHF. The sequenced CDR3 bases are TGTGCCAGCAGTGAGGACCGGAGACAGATCAATCAGCCC.

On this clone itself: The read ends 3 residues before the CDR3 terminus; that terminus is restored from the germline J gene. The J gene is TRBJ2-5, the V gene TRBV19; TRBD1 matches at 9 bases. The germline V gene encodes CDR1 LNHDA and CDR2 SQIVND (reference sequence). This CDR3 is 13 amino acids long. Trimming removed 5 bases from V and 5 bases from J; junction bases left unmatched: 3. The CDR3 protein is CASSGQGRETQYF. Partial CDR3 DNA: TGTGCCAGTAGTGGACAGGGGCGGGAGACC. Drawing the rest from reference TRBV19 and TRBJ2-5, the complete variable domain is DGGITQSPKYLFRKEGQNVTLSCEQNLNHDAMYWYRQDPGQGLRLIYYSQIVNDFQKGDIAEGYSVSREKKESFPLTVTSAQKNPTAFYLCASSGQGRETQYFGPGTRLLVL.

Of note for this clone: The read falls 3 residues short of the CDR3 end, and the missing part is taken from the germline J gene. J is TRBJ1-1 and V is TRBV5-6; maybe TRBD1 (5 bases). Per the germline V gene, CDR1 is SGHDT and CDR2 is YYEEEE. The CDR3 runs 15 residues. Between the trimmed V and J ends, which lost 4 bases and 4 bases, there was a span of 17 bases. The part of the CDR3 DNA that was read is TGTGCCAGCAGCGGTCTTTTGGGGGGAGGCACTGAA. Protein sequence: CASSGLLGGGTE. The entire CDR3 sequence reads CASSGLLGGGTEAFF.

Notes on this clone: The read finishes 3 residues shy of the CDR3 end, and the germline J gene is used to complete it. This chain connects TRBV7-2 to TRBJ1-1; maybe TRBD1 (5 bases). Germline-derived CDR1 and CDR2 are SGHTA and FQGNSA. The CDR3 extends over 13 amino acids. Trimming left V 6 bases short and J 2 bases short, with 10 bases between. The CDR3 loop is CASREQANTEAFF. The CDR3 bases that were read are TGTGCCAGCAGGGAACAGGCAAACACTGAA.

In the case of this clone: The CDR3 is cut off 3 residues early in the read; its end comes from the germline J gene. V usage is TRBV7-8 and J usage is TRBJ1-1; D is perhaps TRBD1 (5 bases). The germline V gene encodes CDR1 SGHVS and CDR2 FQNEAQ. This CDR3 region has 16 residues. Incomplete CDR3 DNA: TGTGCCAGCAGCTTGGGACTCCCCTCCGGGGCAGATACG. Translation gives CASSLGLPSGADT. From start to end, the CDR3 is CASSLGLPSGADTAFF. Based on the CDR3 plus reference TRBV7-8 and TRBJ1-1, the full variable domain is GAGVSQSPRYKVAKRGQDVALRCDPISGHVSLFWYQQALGQGPEFLTYFQNEAQLDKSGLPSDRFFAERPEGSVSTLKIQRTQQEDSAVYLCASSLGLPSGADTAFFGQGTRLTVV.

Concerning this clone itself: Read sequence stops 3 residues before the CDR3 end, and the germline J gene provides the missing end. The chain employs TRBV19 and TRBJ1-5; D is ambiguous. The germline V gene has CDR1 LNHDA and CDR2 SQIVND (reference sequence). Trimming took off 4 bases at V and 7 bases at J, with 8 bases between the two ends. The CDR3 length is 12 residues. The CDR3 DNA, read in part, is TGTGCCAGTAGTACTCGCGAGCAGCCC. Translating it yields CASSTREQP. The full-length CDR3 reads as CASSTREQPQHF.